Listed below are T cell receptor beta chains from one sample, sequenced in a study of TIL therapy for anti-PD-1-resistant metastatic lung cancer. The data were produced by immunoSEQ multiplex PCR, yet TCRdb's version contains in-frame clones alone and is incomplete. The sample has approximately 47,000 clones, 86% seen once. Source: blood, taken at baseline. These receptors originate from a person aged 25-80 years with non-small cell lung cancer. Both conserved end residues are part of each CDR3. A D gene is named only where the DNA matches it firmly. Rows may omit the clone size; those that give it use once, few, many or a size class.

d_gene	j_gene	v_gene	abundance	CDR3aa	CDR3nt
-	TRBJ2-3	TRBV19	-	CASSIDGRTDTQYF	TGTGCCAGTAGTATAGACGGCAGAACAGATACGCAGTATTTT
TRBD1	TRBJ1-4	TRBV18	-	CASSRRQGGEKLFF	TGTGCCAGCTCACGAAGACAGGGGGGGGAAAAACTGTTTTTT
-	TRBJ2-7	TRBV21-1	once	CASRRRTGHYEQYF	TGTGCCAGCAGGAGGAGGACAGGACACTACGAGCAGTACTTC
-	TRBJ2-2	TRBV27	-	CASSLHGNTGELFF	TGTGCCAGCAGTTTACACGGGAACACCGGGGAGCTGTTTTTT
-	TRBJ1-2	TRBV28	-	CASSLGQAPGYTF	TGTGCCAGCAGTTTAGGGCAGGCGCCGGGCTACACCTTC
-	TRBJ2-1	TRBV10-2	-	CASSEFQGGSWINEQFF	TGCGCCAGCAGTGAATTCCAGGGTGGGTCCTGGATCAATGAGCAGTTCTTC
-	TRBJ2-7	TRBV20-1	once	CSAHYEQYF	TGCAGTGCTCACTACGAGCAGTACTTC
TRBD1	TRBJ1-5	TRBV28	-	CASSSPRDRVYSNQPQHF	TGTGCCAGCAGTTCCCCTCGGGACAGAGTTTATAGCAATCAGCCCCAGCATTTT
TRBD1	TRBJ2-2	TRBV28	-	CASSLRTGGTGELFF	TGTGCCAGCAGTCTTCGGACAGGGGGCACCGGGGAGCTGTTTTTT
-	TRBJ1-6	TRBV4-3	-	CASSQDGIRAALVPLHF	TGCGCCAGCAGCCAAGACGGCATCAGGGCGGCTTTAGTTCCCCTCCACTTT
TRBD1	TRBJ2-7	TRBV7-2	-	CASSLDKTGAYEQYF	TGTGCCAGCAGCTTGGATAAGACAGGGGCGTACGAGCAGTACTTC
-	TRBJ1-4	TRBV28	few	CASSAGYEKLFF	TGTGCCAGCAGTGCCGGGTATGAAAAACTGTTTTTT
TRBD1	TRBJ1-2	TRBV4-3	once	CASSQNPGQGYGYTF	TGCGCCAGCAGCCAAAATCCGGGACAGGGCTATGGCTACACCTTC
TRBD1	TRBJ2-7	TRBV5-4	-	CASSPGQGAGYEQYF	TGTGCCAGCAGCCCCGGACAGGGGGCGGGGTACGAGCAGTACTTC
-	TRBJ2-3	TRBV9	once	CASSVGGGRSTDTQYF	TGTGCCAGCAGCGTAGGTGGCGGGCGTAGCACAGATACGCAGTATTTT
-	TRBJ2-7	TRBV7-9	-	CASSPSAGEQYF	TGTGCCAGCAGCCCCTCAGCGGGCGAGCAGTACTTC
-	TRBJ1-1	TRBV7-2	-	CASSLGLGVNTEAFF	TGTGCCAGCAGCTTAGGGCTGGGGGTGAACACTGAAGCTTTCTTT
TRBD1	TRBJ2-4	TRBV6-6	-	CASRTQGAKNIQYF	TGTGCCAGCAGAACACAGGGGGCCAAAAACATTCAGTACTTC
TRBD1	TRBJ2-2	TRBV4-1	once	CASSQGFGQGSLKTGELFF	TGCGCCAGCAGCCAAGGGTTCGGACAGGGATCTCTCAAGACCGGGGAGCTGTTTTTT
-	TRBJ1-6	TRBV4-3	once	CASSQEGGSPLHF	TGCGCCAGCAGCCAAGAGGGAGGTTCACCCCTCCACTTT
-	TRBJ2-7	TRBV10-2	-	CASSDQGSEQYF	TGCGCCAGCAGTGATCAGGGTAGCGAGCAGTACTTC
-	TRBJ2-1	TRBV4-3	-	CASSQERGGSYNEQFF	TGCGCCAGCAGCCAAGAGCGAGGGGGCTCCTACAATGAGCAGTTCTTC
-	TRBJ2-3	TRBV28	-	CASSLNGWGPTSSTDTQYF	TGTGCCAGCAGTTTGAACGGTTGGGGCCCTACCTCTAGCACAGATACGCAGTATTTT
-	TRBJ2-7	TRBV28	-	CASSPGIDEQYF	TGTGCCAGCAGCCCCGGAATAGACGAGCAGTACTTC
-	TRBJ1-2	TRBV6-2/TRBV6-3	-	CASSSGSYGYTF	TGTGCCAGCAGTTCGGGGTCCTATGGCTACACCTTC
-	TRBJ1-2	TRBV6-1	-	CASSELRGDYTF	TGTGCCAGCAGTGAATTAAGGGGGGACTACACCTTC
TRBD1	TRBJ1-6	TRBV14	few	CASSPFQGVALHF	TGTGCCAGCAGCCCGTTCCAGGGGGTCGCCCTCCACTTT
-	TRBJ2-4	TRBV28	-	CASSLRATFGIQYF	TGTGCCAGCAGTTTACGGGCTACGTTTGGCATTCAGTACTTC
-	TRBJ1-4	TRBV19	-	CASSNRPTAANEKLFF	TGTGCCAGTAGTAACCGCCCCACGGCGGCGAATGAAAAACTGTTTTTT
TRBD1	TRBJ1-5	TRBV19	-	CASTPNRGRNQPQHF	TGTGCCAGTACCCCAAACAGGGGACGCAATCAGCCCCAGCATTTT
-	TRBJ2-4	TRBV18	-	CASSPDVAKNIQYF	TGTGCCAGCTCACCGGACGTAGCCAAAAACATTCAGTACTTC
-	TRBJ2-5	TRBV28	-	CASTYTAGRGETQYF	TGTGCCAGCACCTATACAGCCGGCCGCGGAGAGACCCAGTACTTC
-	TRBJ1-2	TRBV18	-	CASSPGEPAFYGYTF	TGTGCCAGCTCTCCAGGGGAGCCCGCCTTCTATGGCTACACCTTC
-	TRBJ1-5	TRBV19	few	CASSSESATPQHF	TGTGCCAGTAGTTCCGAAAGCGCAACGCCCCAGCATTTT
-	TRBJ1-4	TRBV7-2	-	CASSPGRINEKLFF	TGTGCCAGCAGCCCGGGACGGATTAATGAAAAACTGTTTTTT
TRBD2	TRBJ2-7	TRBV28	-	CASRDPGTSGRYEQYF	TGTGCCAGCAGGGACCCGGGGACTAGCGGGAGATACGAGCAGTACTTC
-	TRBJ2-3	TRBV20-1	few	CSGRENTQYF	TGCAGCGGCCGGGAGAATACGCAGTATTTT
-	TRBJ2-5	TRBV6-5	-	CASSRGEWQTQYF	TGTGCCAGCAGTCGAGGGGAATGGCAGACCCAGTACTTC
-	TRBJ1-5	TRBV6-2/TRBV6-3	-	CASSYFGLGGNQPQHF	TGTGCCAGCAGTTACTTTGGCTTAGGGGGGAATCAGCCCCAGCATTTT
-	TRBJ2-5	TRBV3-1/TRBV3-2	-	CASSHSWGVTQYF	TGTGCCAGCAGCCATTCCTGGGGGGTGACCCAGTACTTC
-	TRBJ1-4	TRBV7-7	-	CASSSGQPGNEKLFF	TGTGCCAGCAGCTCAGGACAGCCCGGGAATGAAAAACTGTTTTTT
-	TRBJ2-1	TRBV27	-	CASSANGGALYNEQFF	TGTGCCAGCAGCGCCAATGGTGGGGCCCTCTACAATGAGCAGTTCTTC
-	TRBJ2-5	TRBV5-1	-	CASSLLSGARETQYF	TGCGCCAGCAGCCTCTTGTCCGGGGCTCGGGAGACCCAGTACTTC
TRBD1	TRBJ2-1	TRBV28	-	CASSPARLRDRGVGEQFF	TGTGCCAGCAGCCCAGCGAGACTCCGGGACAGGGGGGTGGGTGAGCAGTTCTTC